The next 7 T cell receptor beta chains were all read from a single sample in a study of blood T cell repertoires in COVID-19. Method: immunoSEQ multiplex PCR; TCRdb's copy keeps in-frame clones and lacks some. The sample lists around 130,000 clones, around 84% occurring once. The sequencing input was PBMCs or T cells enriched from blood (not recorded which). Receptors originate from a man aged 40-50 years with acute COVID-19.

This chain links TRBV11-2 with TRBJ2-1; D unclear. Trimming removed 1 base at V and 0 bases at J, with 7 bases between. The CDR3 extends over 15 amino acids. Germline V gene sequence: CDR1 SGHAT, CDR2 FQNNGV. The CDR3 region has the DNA TGTGCCAGCAGCTTAGTACAGCCCTCCTACAATGAGCAGTTCTTC. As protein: CASSLVQPSYNEQFF.

CDR3 in amino acids: CASSYTTQAGNTIYF. The CDR3 nucleotides are TGTGCCAGCAGTTATACAACCCAAGCTGGAAACACCATATATTTT. V is TRBV6-5 and J is TRBJ1-3; D not certain. The CDR3 has 15 residues. Germline V gene sequence: CDR1 MNHEY, CDR2 SVGAGI. Trimming cost V 3 bases and J 2 bases, with 11 bases left between them.

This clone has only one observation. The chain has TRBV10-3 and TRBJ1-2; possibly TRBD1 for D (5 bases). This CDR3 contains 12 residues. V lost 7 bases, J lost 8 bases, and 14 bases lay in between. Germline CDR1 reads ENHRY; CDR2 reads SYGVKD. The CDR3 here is CAITPGGGGYTF. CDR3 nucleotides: TGTGCCATCACCCCTGGGGGAGGGGGCTACACCTTC.

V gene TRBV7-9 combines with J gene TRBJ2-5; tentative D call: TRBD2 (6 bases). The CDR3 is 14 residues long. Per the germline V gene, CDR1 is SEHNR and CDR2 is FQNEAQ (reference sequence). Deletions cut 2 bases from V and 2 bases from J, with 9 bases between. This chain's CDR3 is CASSLYGTQETQYF. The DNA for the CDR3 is TGTGCCAGCAGCTTATACGGGACTCAAGAGACCCAGTACTTC.

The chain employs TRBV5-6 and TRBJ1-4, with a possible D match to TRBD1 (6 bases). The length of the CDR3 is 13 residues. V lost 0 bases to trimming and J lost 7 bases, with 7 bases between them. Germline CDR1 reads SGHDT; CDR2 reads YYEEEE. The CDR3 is CASSLGTVEKLFF. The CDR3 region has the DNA TGTGCCAGCAGCTTGGGGACAGTTGAAAAACTGTTTTTT.

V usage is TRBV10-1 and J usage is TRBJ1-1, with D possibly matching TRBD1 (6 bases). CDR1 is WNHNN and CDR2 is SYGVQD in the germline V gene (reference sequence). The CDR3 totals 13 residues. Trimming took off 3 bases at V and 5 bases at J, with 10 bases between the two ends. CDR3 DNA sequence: TGCGCCAGCAGTGAACAGGGTGGGACTGAAGCTTTCTTT. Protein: CASSEQGGTEAFF.

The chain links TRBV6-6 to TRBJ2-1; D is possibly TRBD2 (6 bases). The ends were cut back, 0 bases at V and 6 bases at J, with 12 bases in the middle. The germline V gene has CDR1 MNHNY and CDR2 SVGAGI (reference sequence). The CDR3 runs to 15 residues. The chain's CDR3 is CASSYSGGAINEQFF. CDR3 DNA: TGTGCCAGCAGTTACTCAGGCGGGGCAATCAATGAGCAGTTCTTC.